The 27 T cell receptor beta chains below were found in one sample sequenced in a study of identical twins. TCRdb reanalysed the 5' RACE reads using MiXCR and keeps one entry per CDR3 protein. The table shows around 370,000 distinct CDR3 sequences, with approximately 8.7% occurring only once. Sequencing was done on a sample of naive T cells sorted from blood. The receptors stem from a woman aged 50 to 60 in good health.

The gene calls are TRBV30 and TRBJ2-1; D is ambiguous. Germline CDR1 GTSNPN, CDR2 SVGIG (reference sequence). The CDR3 spans 12 residues. V lost 0 bases and J 7 bases, leaving 7 bases between the germline ends. The chain's CDR3 is CAWSVSRNEQFF. The CDR3 DNA reads TGTGCCTGGAGTGTCTCCAGAAATGAGCAGTTCTTC. The full variable domain, completed using reference TRBV30 and TRBJ2-1, is SQTIHQWPATLVQPVGSPLSLECTVEGTSNPNLYWYRQAAGRGLQLLFYSVGIGQISSEVPQNLSASRPQDRQFILSSKKLLLSDSGFYLCAWSVSRNEQFFGPGTRLTVL.

This clonotype was picked up many times. The rearrangement uses TRBV13 and TRBJ2-2; tentative D call: TRBD2 (5 bases). The CDR3 spans 12 residues. V lost 6 bases and J lost 8, with 10 bases in between. Germline lookup yields CDR1 PRHDT and CDR2 FYEKMQ (reference sequence). CDR3 region: CASRSEGGELFF. The DNA for the CDR3 is TGTGCCAGCAGGTCCGAGGGTGGGGAGCTGTTTTTT.

The chain uses TRBV12-3 or TRBV12-4 and TRBJ2-3, with 12 positions matching TRBD2. With 5 bases clipped from V and 0 bases from J, the junction kept 15 bases outside the gene matches. This CDR3 is 20 amino acids long. CDR3 in amino acids: CASSSPRRTSGDTSTDTQYF. The CDR3, as DNA: TGTGCCAGCAGTAGTCCTCGGAGGACTAGCGGGGATACTAGCACAGATACGCAGTATTTT.

This chain links TRBV6-5 with TRBJ2-1, with D perhaps matching TRBD1 (8 bases). With 6 bases removed from V and 7 bases from J, the gap between germline ends came to 19 bases. Germline V gene data show CDR1 as MNHEY and CDR2 as SVGAGI. The CDR3 is 15 amino acids. CDR3 residues: CASRQTGGEGNEQFF. The CDR3 nucleotides read TGTGCCAGCAGGCAAACAGGGGGGGAGGGTAATGAGCAGTTCTTC.

V usage is TRBV27 and J usage is TRBJ1-4, with 7 bases matching TRBD1. The CDR3 has 15 amino acids. Germline V gives CDR1 MNHEY, CDR2 SMNVEV (reference sequence). V dropped 1 base and J dropped 7; count of bases not matched to a gene: 6. The CDR3 loop reads CASSLYSGGTEKLFF. The CDR3 DNA sequence: TGTGCCAGCAGTTTATACTCAGGGGGAACTGAAAAACTGTTTTTT.

Many counts were recorded for this clonotype. The rearrangement links TRBV7-9 to TRBJ1-5; 8 bases agree with TRBD1. V shed 5 bases and J 5 bases; nucleotides not matched to a gene: 5. The CDR3 extends over 14 amino acids. Per germline, CDR1 SEHNR and CDR2 FQNEAQ (reference sequence). The chain's CDR3 is CASSRGQEYQPQHF. Written as DNA, the CDR3 is TGTGCCAGCAGCCGGGGACAGGAATATCAGCCCCAGCATTTT.

This chain links TRBV24-1 with TRBJ2-3, with 10 bases aligning to TRBD1. The length of the CDR3 is 15 residues. V was pared by 9 bases and J by 5 bases, with 10 bases of the junction left unmatched. Looked up from germline, CDR1 is KGHDR and CDR2 is SFDVKD. As DNA, the CDR3 is TGTGCCACCGTCGGCGGGACAGGGGTGGAAGATACGCAGTATTTT. Its protein is CATVGGTGVEDTQYF.

Many counts were recorded for this clonotype. This chain links TRBV29-1 with TRBJ2-1, with D tentatively TRBD2 (6 bases). The germline CDR1 and CDR2 sequences are SQVTM and ANQGSEA. The CDR3 loop spans 14 amino acids. Trimming removed 7 bases from V and 4 bases from J, with 17 bases in between. The CDR3 spells CSGVPTRSYNEQFF. The CDR3 bases are TGCAGCGGGGTCCCGACTAGGTCGTACAATGAGCAGTTCTTC.

The V call is TRBV30, the J call TRBJ1-1, with a weak D call TRBD1 (6 bases). The CDR3 is 16 amino acids. V was pared by 0 bases and J by 0 bases, with 14 bases between. CDR1 GTSNPN and CDR2 SVGIG come from the germline V gene (reference sequence). The CDR3 coding sequence is TGTGCCTGGAGTGTGGGCAGGGGCGGAATGAACACTGAAGCTTTCTTT. This gives the protein CAWSVGRGGMNTEAFF.

In its sample, this clonotype was seen many times. This chain joins TRBV24-1 and TRBJ2-2, with TRBD1 as a possible D gene (6 bases). Germline V gene lookup returns CDR1 KGHDR and CDR2 SFDVKD. This CDR3 spans 16 amino acids. The V and J ends lost 4 bases and 2 bases respectively, with 13 bases between them. CDR3 loop: CATSEPQGLNTGELFF. Here the CDR3 DNA reads TGTGCCACCAGTGAACCTCAGGGGCTAAACACCGGGGAGCTGTTTTTT.

V is TRBV5-1 and J is TRBJ1-2; no reliable D call. V was clipped by 0 bases and J by 4 bases, with 10 bases between them. The CDR3 is 14 residues long. Germline CDR1 is SGHRS and CDR2 is YFSETQ. The CDR3 loop is CASSLAGESYGYTF. CDR3 nucleotide sequence: TGCGCCAGCAGCTTGGCCGGGGAGTCCTATGGCTACACCTTC.

This sequence joins TRBV27 and TRBJ2-5, with unresolved D. Trimming removed 8 bases from V and 3 bases from J, with 13 bases in between. CDR3 length: 13 amino acids. The V gene's germline CDR1 is MNHEY and CDR2 SMNVEV (reference sequence). The CDR3 DNA reads TGTGCCAGCGCCCTCGTTGGAGAAGAGACCCAGTACTTC. As protein: CASALVGEETQYF.

The CDR3 nucleotides are TGTGCCACCAGTGATTCTCGGACTAGCGGGAGGCTGGGGGGGATCAATGAGCAGTTCTTC. Protein: CATSDSRTSGRLGGINEQFF. V usage is TRBV24-1 and J usage is TRBJ2-1; 14 nucleotides line up with TRBD2. This CDR3 comprises 20 residues. V was clipped by 2 bases and J by 6 bases; unmatched bases: 14. Germline CDR1 and CDR2: KGHDR and SFDVKD.

This clonotype was seen more than once but under ten times. This chain joins TRBV12-5 and TRBJ2-5; 9 nucleotides line up with TRBD1. This CDR3 region has 17 residues. V shed 3 bases, J shed 5 bases, and the junction held 13 bases outside the gene matches. CDR1 and CDR2 from the germline V gene are LGHNT and FRNRAP. CDR3 sequence reads: CASGFLVADRGGETQYF. DNA of the CDR3: TGTGCTAGTGGTTTCCTAGTTGCGGACAGGGGTGGGGAGACCCAGTACTTC.

This clonotype turned up a few times. The chain recombines TRBV6-1 with TRBJ1-4; possible D gene TRBD1, 5 bases. The CDR3 has 14 residues. Germline values: CDR1 MNHNS, CDR2 SASEGT. V lost 1 base, J lost 10 bases, and 13 bases lay in between. The CDR3 here is CASSEGPGQRKLFF. CDR3 bases: TGTGCCAGCAGTGAAGGCCCAGGGCAGAGAAAACTGTTTTTT.

This clonotype was seen a few times. The chain uses TRBV6-1 and TRBJ1-5; TRBD1 might be the D (6 bases). The CDR3 loop spans 15 amino acids. Germline V gives CDR1 MNHNS, CDR2 SASEGT. Trimming removed 6 bases at V and 0 bases at J, with 12 bases between. CDR3 DNA: TGTGCCAGCAGGGACAGTTTCTATAGCAATCAGCCCCAGCATTTT. The encoded protein is CASRDSFYSNQPQHF.

This clonotype has a handful of counts. The gene calls are TRBV29-1 and TRBJ2-3; D call uncertain. Germline CDR1 reads SQVTM; CDR2 reads ANQGSEA. The V end lost 3 bases, the J end lost 2 bases, and 6 bases lay between the germline ends. This CDR3 has 12 residues. In nucleotides, the CDR3 is TGCAGCGTTGAGACACACACAGATACGCAGTATTTT. Its protein is CSVETHTDTQYF.

This sequence joins TRBV30 and TRBJ2-7; D is unclear. CDR1 and CDR2 from the germline V gene are GTSNPN and SVGIG (reference sequence). Trimming took off 5 bases at V and 1 base at J, with 9 bases between the two ends. The CDR3 loop spans 12 amino acids. DNA of the CDR3: TGTGCCTGGGGTACGCGATCCTACGAGCAGTACGTC. Residues: CAWGTRSYEQYV.

This clonotype was counted between two and nine times. The chain uses TRBV4-1 and TRBJ2-3; weak D call: TRBD2 (6 bases). This CDR3 has 17 residues. The germline V gene has CDR1 MGHRA and CDR2 YSYEKL. The ends were cut back, 0 bases at V and 5 bases at J, with 18 bases in the middle. The CDR3 DNA follows: TGCGCCAGCAGCCAAGATATCGGGGGACCAGCAGGAGATACGCAGTATTTT. Protein sequence: CASSQDIGGPAGDTQYF.

J is TRBJ1-5 and V is TRBV24-1; 10 positions agree with TRBD1. Trimming removed 10 bases from V and 4 bases from J; junction bases left unmatched: 3. CDR3 length: 13 residues. In germline, CDR1 is KGHDR, CDR2 SFDVKD. CDR3 amino acids: CATGQGPNQPQHF. The CDR3, as DNA: TGTGCCACGGGACAGGGGCCTAATCAGCCCCAGCATTTT.

This rearrangement joins TRBV24-1 to TRBJ2-3; D is possibly TRBD1 or TRBD2 (5 bases each). Trimming pared 4 bases from V and 1 base from J, leaving 14 bases between. From germline, CDR1 is KGHDR and CDR2 SFDVKD. This CDR3 has 16 amino acids. CDR3 bases: TGTGCCACCAGTGACCGATCAGGGACGGGCACAGATACGCAGTATTTT. Protein: CATSDRSGTGTDTQYF.

Ten or more counts support this clonotype. This chain joins TRBV6-1 and TRBJ1-1, with 9 nucleotides matching TRBD1. This CDR3 contains 13 residues. Losses at the gene ends were 4 bases for V and 7 bases for J; bases not matched to a gene: 4. Per germline, CDR1 MNHNS and CDR2 SASEGT. This CDR3 reads CASSGGTGLEAFF. In DNA form, the CDR3 reads TGTGCCAGCAGTGGCGGGACAGGGCTTGAAGCTTTCTTT.

This clonotype has more than one count but fewer than ten. This rearrangement joins TRBV3-1 to TRBJ2-7, with TRBD1 identical over 10 bases. Germline-derived CDR1 and CDR2 are LGHDT and YNNKEL (reference sequence). The V gene end was trimmed by 4 bases and the J gene end by 7 bases; junction bases not matched to a gene: 4. The CDR3 totals 13 residues. For the CDR3, the DNA is TGTGCCAGCAGCCGGGGACAGGGGCTGGAGCAGTACGTC. It encodes CASSRGQGLEQYV.

This sequence joins TRBV3-1 and TRBJ2-1; TRBD2 agrees at 12 bases. From germline, CDR1 is LGHDT and CDR2 YNNKEL (reference sequence). The J segment lost 6 bases and the V segment lost 4 bases, leaving 4 bases of the junction unmatched. CDR3 size: 15 residues. CDR3 amino acids: CASSPGTSGFNEQFF. The CDR3 DNA follows: TGTGCCAGCAGCCCCGGGACTAGCGGGTTCAATGAGCAGTTCTTC.

This clonotype has ten or more counts. The rearrangement joins TRBV12-3 or TRBV12-4 to TRBJ2-1, with 8 bases that match TRBD2. Trimming at V came to 1 base and at J to 10 bases, leaving 9 bases not matched to a gene. There are 15 residues in the CDR3. CDR3 nucleotides: TGTGCCAGCAGTTTAGTCTCCGGGACTAGAATCGAGCAGTTCTTC. It specifies CASSLVSGTRIEQFF.

A few counts support this clonotype. The chain is built from TRBV30 and TRBJ2-3; weak D call: TRBD1 (6 bases). The V and J ends lost 3 bases and 4 bases respectively, with 11 bases between them. Germline loops: CDR1 GTSNPN, CDR2 SVGIG (reference sequence). The CDR3 loop spans 13 amino acids. The CDR3 DNA reads as TGTGCCTGGAGAGGGGGAATTTCAGATACGCAGTATTTT. Its protein is CAWRGGISDTQYF.

This clonotype was detected ten times or more. The chain is built from TRBV5-5 and TRBJ1-1; 10 positions match TRBD1. The germline CDR1 and CDR2 sequences are SGHKS and YYEKEE (reference sequence). V lost 0 bases to trimming and J lost 8 bases; unmatched junction nucleotides: 10. CDR3 length equals 16 residues. DNA of the CDR3: TGTGCCAGCAGCTTGGGGGTGGGACAGGGGCCTTGGGAAGCTTTCTTT. It is translated as CASSLGVGQGPWEAFF. Using reference TRBV5-5 and TRBJ1-1 for the parts outside the CDR3, the full variable domain is DAGVTQSPTHLIKTRGQQVTLRCSPISGHKSVSWYQQVLGQGPQFIFQYYEKEERGRGNFPDRFSARQFPNYSSELNVNALLLGDSALYLCASSLGVGQGPWEAFFGQGTRLTVV.